The TCR beta chain described here comes from a study of cytomegalovirus exposure and HLA in healthy donors. The PCR had 60 Vbeta and 13 Jbeta primers. The protocol was immunoSEQ multiplex PCR, while the TCRdb copy is restricted to in-frame clones and leaves out a portion. The sample records 90,000 to 120,000 clones, around three quarters being singletons. The CDR3 has 15 residues. CDR1 is SGHRS, CDR2 YFSETQ, per germline. V was pared by 5 bases and J by 3 bases, with 9 bases of the junction left unmatched. This clonotype was obtained from a man aged 30 to 45 in good health and CMV-seronegative. The rearrangement uses TRBV5-1 and TRBJ1-1; 8 bases map to TRBD1. Sequenced sample: PBMCs. CDR3 sequence reads: CASRGQVGGDTEAFF. The CDR3 nucleotides read TGCGCCAGCAGGGGACAGGTAGGGGGGGACACTGAAGCTTTCTTT.